This entry describes one T cell receptor (beta chain). What it binds is not known. These data originate in a study of CD4 T cells in relation to SARS-CoV-2 and coronaviruses. Study-wide findings and caveats: SARS-CoV-2-driven expansion was significantly weaker in crossreactive than monoreactive clones.

Unexposed donor CD4+ T cells date from 2011-2018, before the COVID-19 pandemic. Isolation of CD4+ T cells took place after approximately eleven days in culture. As cell numbers allowed, unexposed-donor CD4+ T cells faced SARS-CoV-2 S/N and four cold-coronavirus spikes. Deletions cut 1 base from V and 9 bases from J, with 10 bases between. Germline CDR1 reads LGHDT; CDR2 reads YNNKEL (reference sequence). CDR3 length: 13 amino acids. Here immunoSEQ multiplex PCR was the method, and the copy in TCRdb shows in-frame clones only, minus some. Altogether tens of thousands of clones are present, 60% to 85% being singletons, with the ten largest covering roughly 14%.

Sequencing used CD4+ T cells from PBMCs, cultured in vitro. This rearrangement joins TRBV3-1 (or the pseudogene TRBV3-2) to TRBJ2-1, with a possible D match to TRBD2 (5 bases). This sequence was found in a human donor in good health. CDR3: CASSQGRETEQFF. The CDR3 nucleotides read TGTGCCAGCAGCCAAGGCCGGGAAACTGAGCAGTTCTTC.